Following are 10 T cell receptor beta chains from one sample sequenced in a study of blood T cell repertoires in COVID-19. TCRdb's copy holds only in-frame clones and misses some; the assay was immunoSEQ multiplex PCR. The table lists approximately 70,000 clones, 65% to 85% of them singletons. Sequencing input: peripheral blood. The source is a woman between 55 and 75 years old with acute or convalescent COVID-19.

This rearrangement joins TRBV28 to TRBJ1-5, with 7 bases aligning to TRBD1. The V gene end was trimmed by 9 bases and the J gene end by 2 bases; junction bases not matched to a gene: 7. Germline V lookup: CDR1 MDHEN, CDR2 SYDVKM. This CDR3 is built from 14 residues. The CDR3 nucleotides are TGTGCCAGTAAACAGGGGCTTCGCAATCAGCCCCAGCATTTT. Amino acids: CASKQGLRNQPQHF.

The chain is built from TRBV2 and TRBJ1-2; TRBD1 matches at 8 bases. From germline, CDR1 is SNHLY and CDR2 FYNNEI. V lost 5 bases, J lost 10 bases, and 9 bases stayed unmatched. CDR3 length: 13 residues. CDR3 protein: CASSPGQGVAYTF. The DNA for the CDR3 is TGTGCCAGCAGTCCCGGACAGGGTGTCGCCTACACCTTC.

This chain uses TRBV5-1 with TRBJ1-2; TRBD1 matches 7 bases. The V gene's germline CDR1 is SGHRS and CDR2 YFSETQ. The CDR3 consists of 14 residues. J was trimmed by 3 bases and V by 4 bases; bases with no gene match: 6. CDR3 DNA sequence: TGCGCCAGCAGCCCACGACAGGGAGACTATGGCTACACCTTC. Its protein is CASSPRQGDYGYTF.

This rearrangement joins TRBV30 to TRBJ1-3; the D gene is possibly TRBD1 (5 bases). Germline V gene data show CDR1 as GTSNPN and CDR2 as SVGIG (reference sequence). The CDR3 is 15 amino acids. The germline V and J ends were trimmed by 0 bases and 4 bases, with 13 bases remaining between them. The chain's CDR3 is CAWSVRAGSGNTIYF. CDR3 sequence (DNA): TGTGCCTGGAGTGTACGGGCAGGGTCGGGAAACACCATATATTTT.

J is TRBJ1-1 and V is TRBV15; 9 bases line up with TRBD1. This CDR3 is 15 amino acids long. Germline lookup yields CDR1 LNHNV and CDR2 YYDKDF (reference sequence). V shed 5 bases, J shed 1 base, and the junction held 5 bases outside the gene matches. As DNA, the CDR3 is TGTGCCACCAGCGGGACAGGGCGAACGAACACTGAAGCTTTCTTT. Encoded protein: CATSGTGRTNTEAFF.

For this clone: The junction does not match germline at one end; this may be a read error. Other DNA sequences within the sample encode an identical CDR3. CDR3 loop: CAGRLAGGRGGELFF. The DNA for the CDR3 is TGTGCCGGCAGACTAGCGGGGGGGCGGGGCGGGGAGCTGTTTTTT. The chain couples TRBV6-5 to TRBJ2-2, with 14 nucleotides matching TRBD2. The CDR3 has 15 residues. CDR1 MNHEY and CDR2 SVGAGI come from the germline V gene.

The chain carries TRBV6-5 and TRBJ1-5; TRBD1 matches 7 bases. Germline V CDR1 and CDR2: MNHEY, SVGAGI. The CDR3 is 11 amino acids. The junction had 4 bases not matched to a gene; V was cut back by 6 bases and J by 11 bases. CDR3 in amino acids: CASRSTGSQHF. The CDR3 nucleotides are TGTGCCAGCAGATCGACAGGGTCCCAGCATTTT.

This rearrangement joins TRBV7-2 to TRBJ2-3, with 7 bases matching TRBD2. The CDR3 spans 14 residues. Trimming removed 10 bases from V and 0 bases from J; junction bases left unmatched: 7. Per the germline V gene, CDR1 is SGHTA and CDR2 is FQGNSA. CDR3 amino acids: CATTGLFSTDTQYF. CDR3 coding DNA: TGTGCCACCACGGGACTATTTAGCACAGATACGCAGTATTTT.

The chain combines TRBV7-9 with TRBJ2-7, with 11 bases identical to TRBD2. V was pared by 6 bases and J by 4 bases, with 5 bases of the junction left unmatched. There are 14 residues in the CDR3. CDR1 and CDR2 (germline): SEHNR, FQNEAQ (reference sequence). In nucleotides, the CDR3 is TGTGCCAGCAGTCCGAGACTAGCGGGGTACGAGCAGTACTTC. Its protein is CASSPRLAGYEQYF.

This rearrangement joins TRBV9 to TRBJ2-2; D not resolved. The ends were cut back, 0 bases at V and 0 bases at J, with 6 bases in the middle. The CDR3 covers 15 residues. CDR1 is SGDLS, CDR2 YYNGEE, per germline. The CDR3 loop reads CASSVGAANTGELFF. The DNA for the CDR3 is TGTGCCAGCAGCGTAGGGGCAGCGAACACCGGGGAGCTGTTTTTT.